The present TCR beta chain was sequenced within a study of T cells in Graves' hyperthyroidism and ophthalmopathy. This clonotype appeared once. The CDR3 covers 15 residues. The germline CDR1 and CDR2 sequences are KGHDR and SFDVKD. After removal of 6 bases from V and 3 bases from J, the junction contained 10 bases not matched to a gene. There were TCR beta CDR3 regions amplified from RNA transcripts. With the HTBI primer set, the TCR CDR3 went through a first round of RT-PCR. Via MiXCR, TCRdb re-called the multiplex PCR reads, giving one row per CDR3 protein. The sample has roughly 500,000 distinct CDR3 sequences, 40% to 50% seen once; the top ten hold approximately 44%.

Input material: peripheral blood or thyroid tissue (not recorded which). The chain is built from TRBV24-1 and TRBJ2-7; 7 bases are a match to TRBD1. This TCR derives from an adult woman with Graves' disease, either hyperthyroidism or ophthalmopathy (not recorded which). For the CDR3, the DNA is TGTGCCACCAGTTCCGACAGGGTAGGAGGCTACGAGCAGTACTTC. Translated: CATSSDRVGGYEQYF.